This passage covers 18 T cell receptor beta chains from one sample sequenced in a study of blood T cell repertoires in COVID-19. Repertoires were generated with immunoSEQ multiplex PCR, while TCRdb's copy carries only in-frame clones and drops some. This table holds under 200,000 clones, over 75% found once. Sequenced sample: peripheral blood. These receptors were taken from a man in his sixties who had recovered from COVID-19.

The rearrangement uses TRBV7-2 and TRBJ2-5; 7 nucleotides agree with TRBD2. CDR1 is SGHTA, CDR2 FQGNSA, per germline. This CDR3 has 15 residues. V was pared by 6 bases and J by 6 bases, with 13 bases of the junction left unmatched. This chain's CDR3 is CASSLTLGEGKTQYF. The CDR3 DNA follows: TGTGCCAGCAGTTTGACCTTAGGGGAGGGAAAGACCCAGTACTTC.

The genes are TRBV12-3 or TRBV12-4 and TRBJ2-7; D not certain. V was cut by 2 bases and J by 2 bases, with 4 bases left in between. The CDR3 extends over 12 amino acids. The CDR3 nucleotides are TGTGCCAGCAGTTTATTCGCCTACGAGCAGTACTTC. Translated, it gives CASSLFAYEQYF.

This clone was recorded a few times. The V call is TRBV7-3, the J call TRBJ1-6; possibly TRBD1 for D (5 bases). CDR1 and CDR2 from the germline V gene are SGHTA and FQGTGA. This CDR3 has 17 residues. V was shortened by 1 base and J by 7 bases, with 17 bases between the two germline ends. CDR3 coding DNA: TGTGCCAGCAGCTTAAACGCGGGGCGCACAGAAAATTCACCCCTCCACTTT. As protein: CASSLNAGRTENSPLHF.

The chain uses TRBV5-1 and TRBJ1-1; weak D call: TRBD1 (5 bases). Germline CDR1 reads SGHRS; CDR2 reads YFSETQ. The CDR3 covers 15 residues. V lost 4 bases and J lost 0, with 13 bases in between. The CDR3 DNA follows: TGCGCCAGCAGCCGGGGAGGACACATGAACACTGAAGCTTTCTTT. It yields the protein CASSRGGHMNTEAFF. Full variable domain (missing parts from reference TRBV5-1 and TRBJ1-1): KAGVTQTPRYLIKTRGQQVTLSCSPISGHRSVSWYQQTPGQGLQFLFEYFSETQRNKGNFPGRFSGRQFSNSRSEMNVSTLELGDSALYLCASSRGGHMNTEAFFGQGTRLTVV.

The V gene is TRBV5-1, the J gene TRBJ2-1, with 9 bases fitting TRBD1. The germline CDR1 and CDR2 sequences are SGHRS and YFSETQ. V was clipped by 3 bases and J by 8 bases; unmatched bases: 9. The CDR3 runs to 15 residues. The CDR3 is CASSSTGGAYYEQFF. The CDR3 DNA is TGCGCCAGCAGCTCTACAGGGGGCGCATATTATGAGCAGTTCTTC.

V usage is TRBV12-3 or TRBV12-4 and J usage is TRBJ1-2, with 7 nucleotides matching TRBD1. This CDR3 is built from 13 residues. Trimming at V came to 6 bases and at J to 10 bases, leaving 11 bases not matched to a gene. The CDR3 sequence: CASSFTRQGDYTF. DNA of the CDR3: TGTGCCAGCAGCTTTACACGACAGGGAGACTACACCTTC.

CDR3 region: CASSWGGTGELFF. The CDR3 DNA follows: TGTGCCAGCAGTTGGGGGGGAACCGGGGAGCTGTTTTTT. The chain recombines TRBV27 with TRBJ2-2, with 7 bases fitting TRBD2. V trimming: 4 bases; J trimming: 5 bases; junction bases outside the gene matches: 1. Germline V gene sequence: CDR1 MNHEY, CDR2 SMNVEV (reference sequence). This CDR3 spans 13 amino acids.

V usage is TRBV7-9 and J usage is TRBJ1-2; tentatively, D is TRBD1 (6 bases). Germline assignment: CDR1 SEHNR and CDR2 FQNEAQ (reference sequence). Trimming left V 3 bases short and J 4 bases short, with 12 bases between. This CDR3 region has 14 residues. As DNA, the CDR3 is TGTGCCAGCAGCTTTCAGGCAGGGGTCTATGGCTACACCTTC. Its protein is CASSFQAGVYGYTF.

Written as DNA, the CDR3 is TGTGCCAGCAGCTTGTACGGGACTAACTACTACAATGAGCAGTTCTTC. Its translation is CASSLYGTNYYNEQFF. This chain joins TRBV11-3 and TRBJ2-1, with TRBD2 matching 7 bases. Germline loops: CDR1 SGHNT, CDR2 YENEEA. V lost 3 bases, J lost 3 bases, and 8 bases stayed unmatched. CDR3 length: 16 residues.

The chain is built from TRBV2 and TRBJ2-2, with D maybe TRBD2 (5 bases). Trimming left V 4 bases short and J 1 base short, with 19 bases between. Germline CDR1 is SNHLY and CDR2 is FYNNEI. CDR3 length: 18 amino acids. The chain's CDR3 is CASSVPLEATLNTGELFF. The CDR3, as DNA: TGTGCCAGCAGTGTTCCGTTGGAGGCTACCCTGAACACCGGGGAGCTGTTTTTT.

The chain is built from TRBV19 and TRBJ2-6; D is unclear. V was clipped by 3 bases and J by 0 bases, with 3 bases between them. CDR1 and CDR2 from the germline V gene are LNHDA and SQIVND (reference sequence). The CDR3 is made up of 14 amino acids. The CDR3 sequence is CASSISSGANVLTF. CDR3 bases: TGTGCCAGTAGTATTAGCTCTGGGGCCAACGTCCTGACTTTC.

The V and J genes are TRBV5-5 and TRBJ2-5, with a weak D call TRBD2 (6 bases). The CDR3 is 14 residues long. V was shortened by 4 bases and J by 10 bases, with 20 bases between the two germline ends. In germline, CDR1 is SGHKS, CDR2 YYEKEE (reference sequence). The CDR3 DNA reads TGTGCCAGCAGCACGAAGGACGGGAGAGTTGACCAGTACTTC. The encoded protein is CASSTKDGRVDQYF.

J is TRBJ2-7 and V is TRBV3-1 (or the pseudogene TRBV3-2), with a weak D call TRBD2 (5 bases). CDR1 is LGHDT and CDR2 is YNNKEL in the germline V gene (reference sequence). Trimming left V 4 bases short and J 3 bases short, with 13 bases between. The CDR3 consists of 14 residues. CDR3 sequence: CASSPPGENYEQYF. The CDR3 DNA is TGTGCCAGCAGCCCCCCCGGGGAGAACTACGAGCAGTACTTC.

The rearrangement uses TRBV7-9 and TRBJ1-1; weak D call: TRBD1 (6 bases). Between the trimmed V and J ends, which lost 5 bases and 1 base, there was a span of 17 bases. The CDR3 covers 16 residues. Germline V lookup: CDR1 SEHNR, CDR2 FQNEAQ (reference sequence). The CDR3 nucleotides are TGTGCCAGCAGCGAACGGGCAGGGGCCTCGAACACTGAAGCTTTCTTT. As protein: CASSERAGASNTEAFF.

V gene TRBV21-1 combines with J gene TRBJ2-5; TRBD1, as called in the table, went unchecked against the DNA. TRBV21-1 is a listed pseudogene. The CDR3 totals 16 residues. The CDR3 loop is CASSKTVLDRQETQYF. As DNA, the CDR3 is TGTGCCAGCAGCAAAACTGTTCTAGACAGACAAGAGACCCAGTACTTC.

CDR3 protein: CASSPIGGGYNEQFF. The DNA of the CDR3 is TGTGCCAGCAGCCCCATTGGCGGGGGATACAATGAGCAGTTCTTC. The rearrangement joins TRBV7-2 to TRBJ2-1; 7 nucleotides match TRBD2. Germline assignment: CDR1 SGHTA and CDR2 FQGNSA. V gave up 5 bases and J gave up 4 bases; unmatched junction bases: 8. This CDR3 comprises 15 residues.

V is TRBV7-2 and J is TRBJ2-3; 12 bases fit TRBD2. CDR3 length equals 14 residues. Germline V gives CDR1 SGHTA, CDR2 FQGNSA. After removal of 4 bases from V and 6 bases from J, the junction contained 2 bases not matched to a gene. The DNA for the CDR3 is TGTGCCAGCAGCTCCGGGACTAGCGGGGATACGCAGTATTTT. Protein sequence: CASSSGTSGDTQYF. The variable domain in full, with the rest retrieved from reference TRBV7-2 and TRBJ2-3, is GAGVSQSPSNKVTEKGKDVELRCDPISGHTALYWYRQSLGQGLEFLIYFQGNSAPDKSGLPSDRFSAERTGGSVSTLTIQRTQQEDSAVYLCASSSGTSGDTQYFGPGTRLTVL.

This clone has more than one count but fewer than ten. This chain connects TRBV13 to TRBJ2-7; TRBD1 matches at 7 bases. Germline V lookup: CDR1 PRHDT, CDR2 FYEKMQ (reference sequence). CDR3 length: 13 residues. The J segment lost 4 bases and the V segment lost 5 bases, leaving 5 bases of the junction unmatched. CDR3 loop: CASSLGTEYEQYF. The CDR3 DNA follows: TGTGCCAGCAGCCTCGGGACAGAGTACGAGCAGTACTTC.